Following are 6 T cell receptor beta chains from one sample sequenced in a study of blood T cell repertoires in COVID-19. The assay was immunoSEQ multiplex PCR, and TCRdb's table has in-frame clones only and misses some. This table has around 230,000 clones, 86% appearing once. Sequencing was carried out using PBMCs or T cells enriched from blood (not recorded which). The receptors derive from a woman between 40 and 55 years old with acute COVID-19.

The V and J genes are TRBV7-9 and TRBJ1-2; D gene ambiguous. CDR1 and CDR2 from the germline V gene are SEHNR and FQNEAQ (reference sequence). CDR3 length: 11 amino acids. Trimming took off 2 bases at V and 8 bases at J, with 6 bases between the two ends. The CDR3 coding sequence is TGTGCCAGCAGCTTAAGGGAGGGCTACACCTTC. The encoded protein is CASSLREGYTF. The full variable domain, with the rest looked up from reference TRBV7-9 and TRBJ1-2, is DTGVSQNPRHKITKRGQNVTFRCDPISEHNRLYWYRQTLGQGPEFLTYFQNEAQLEKSRLLSDRFSAERPKGSFSTLEIQRTEQGDSAMYLCASSLREGYTFGSGTRLTVV.

V usage is TRBV15 and J usage is TRBJ1-4; D call uncertain. V lost 5 bases, J lost 8 bases, and 15 bases lay in between. The CDR3 is 14 amino acids. CDR1 is LNHNV and CDR2 is YYDKDF in the germline V gene (reference sequence). CDR3 sequence reads: CATSRGGLGEKLFF. In DNA form, the CDR3 reads TGTGCCACCAGCCGAGGAGGGTTGGGAGAAAAACTGTTTTTT. Drawing the rest from reference TRBV15 and TRBJ1-4, the complete variable domain is DAMVIQNPRYQVTQFGKPVTLSCSQTLNHNVMYWYQQKSSQAPKLLFHYYDKDFNNEADTPDNFQSRRPNTSFCFLDIRSPGLGDTAMYLCATSRGGLGEKLFFGSGTQLSVL.

The genes are TRBV6-5 and TRBJ2-7, with TRBD1 identical over 8 bases. The CDR3 contains 15 residues. Germline lookup yields CDR1 MNHEY and CDR2 SVGAGI. J was trimmed by 3 bases and V by 2 bases; bases with no gene match: 6. The chain's CDR3 is CASSYQRQGIYEQYF. CDR3 in DNA: TGTGCCAGCAGTTACCAGAGACAGGGGATCTACGAGCAGTACTTC.

This clone was found once. CDR3 protein: CASRARGVEAFF. The CDR3 coding sequence is TGTGCCAGCAGGGCCCGGGGGGTTGAAGCTTTCTTT. The chain combines TRBV5-6 with TRBJ1-1; D perhaps matches TRBD1 (5 bases). In germline, CDR1 is SGHDT, CDR2 YYEEEE. There are 12 residues in the CDR3. V was trimmed by 5 bases and J by 7 bases, leaving 12 bases between them. Supplemented by reference TRBV5-6 and TRBJ1-1, the full variable domain reads DAGVTQSPTHLIKTRGQQVTLRCSPKSGHDTVSWYQQALGQGPQFIFQYYEEEERQRGNFPDRFSGHQFPNYSSELNVNALLLGDSALYLCASRARGVEAFFGQGTRLTVV.

This chain's CDR3 is CASSLTSGRPQETQYF. In DNA, the CDR3 is TGTGCCAGCAGTTTAACTAGCGGGAGGCCCCAAGAGACCCAGTACTTC. The chain employs TRBV6-5 and TRBJ2-5; 12 nucleotides line up with TRBD2. The CDR3 sequence is 16 residues long. The V gene's germline CDR1 is MNHEY and CDR2 SVGAGI. Trimming at V came to 4 bases and at J to 1 base, leaving 4 bases not matched to a gene.

The rearrangement links TRBV19 to TRBJ1-2; possibly TRBD1 for D (5 bases). The CDR3 is 16 residues long. Germline V gives CDR1 LNHDA, CDR2 SQIVND (reference sequence). V was cut by 2 bases and J by 2 bases, with 15 bases left in between. CDR3 DNA: TGTGCCAGTAGTATAAAGGCTGGGGAGGGGAACTATGGCTACACCTTC. Encoded protein: CASSIKAGEGNYGYTF.